The clone carrying this T cell receptor (beta chain) was detected a few times. This record belongs to a study of blood T cells in healthy people across ages. The CDR3 totals 13 residues. The germline CDR1 and CDR2 sequences are SGHTA and FQGNSA. Trimming took off 5 bases at V and 13 bases at J, with 15 bases between the two ends. Through a sample-barcoded 5' primer and a J-beta primer mix, a second PCR was run for 7 to 11 cycles. TCRdb ran MiXCR on the 5' RACE reads and lists one entry per CDR3 protein. Of roughly 1.9 million distinct CDR3 sequences listed, roughly two fifths were seen once; the top ten hold 23%.

Source material: blood. The genes are TRBV7-2 and TRBJ1-6, with a weak D call TRBD1 (5 bases). The sequence came from a human donor in good health. The CDR3 region is CASSGFGGNPLHF. CDR3 nucleotides: TGTGCCAGCAGCGGCTTTGGGGGGAATCCCCTCCACTTT.